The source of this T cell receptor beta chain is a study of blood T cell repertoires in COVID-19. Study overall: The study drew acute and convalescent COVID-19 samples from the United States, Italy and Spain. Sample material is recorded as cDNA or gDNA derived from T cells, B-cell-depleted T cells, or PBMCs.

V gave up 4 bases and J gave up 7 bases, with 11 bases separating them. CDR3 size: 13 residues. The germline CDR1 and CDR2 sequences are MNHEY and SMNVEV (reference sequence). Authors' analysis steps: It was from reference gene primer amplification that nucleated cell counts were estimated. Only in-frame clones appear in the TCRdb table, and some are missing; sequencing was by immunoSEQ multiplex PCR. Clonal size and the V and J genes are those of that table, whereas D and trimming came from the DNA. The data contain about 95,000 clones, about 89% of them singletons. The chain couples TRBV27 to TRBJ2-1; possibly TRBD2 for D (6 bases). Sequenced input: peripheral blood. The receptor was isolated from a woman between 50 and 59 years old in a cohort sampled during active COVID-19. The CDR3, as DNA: TGTGCCAGCAGTTATCTAGCGACTAATGAGCAGTTCTTC. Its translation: CASSYLATNEQFF.